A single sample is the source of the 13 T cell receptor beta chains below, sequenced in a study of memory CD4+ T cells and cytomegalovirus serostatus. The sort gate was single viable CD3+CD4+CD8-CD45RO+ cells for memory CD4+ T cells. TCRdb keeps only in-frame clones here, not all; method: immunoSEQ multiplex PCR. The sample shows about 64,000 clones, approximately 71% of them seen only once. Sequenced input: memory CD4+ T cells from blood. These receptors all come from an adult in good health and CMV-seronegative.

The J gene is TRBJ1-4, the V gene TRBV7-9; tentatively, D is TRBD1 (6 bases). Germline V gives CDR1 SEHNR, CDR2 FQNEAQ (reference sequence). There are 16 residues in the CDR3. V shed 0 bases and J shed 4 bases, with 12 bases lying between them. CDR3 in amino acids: CASSLALGQSNEKLFF. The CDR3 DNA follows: TGTGCCAGCAGCTTAGCGCTAGGACAGAGTAATGAAAAACTGTTTTTT.

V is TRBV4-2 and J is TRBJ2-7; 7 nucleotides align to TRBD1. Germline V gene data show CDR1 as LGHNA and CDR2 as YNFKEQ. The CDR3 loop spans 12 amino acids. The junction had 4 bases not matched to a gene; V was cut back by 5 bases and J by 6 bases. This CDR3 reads CASSSTGFEQYF. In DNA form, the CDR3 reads TGTGCCAGCAGCTCGACAGGGTTCGAGCAGTACTTC.

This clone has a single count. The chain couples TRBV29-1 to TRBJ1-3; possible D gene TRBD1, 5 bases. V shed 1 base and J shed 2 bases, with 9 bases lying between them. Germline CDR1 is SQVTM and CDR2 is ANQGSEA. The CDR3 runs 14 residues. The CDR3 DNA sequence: TGCAGCGTTGAAGGGTCAGGGCCTGGAAACACCATATATTTT. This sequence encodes CSVEGSGPGNTIYF.

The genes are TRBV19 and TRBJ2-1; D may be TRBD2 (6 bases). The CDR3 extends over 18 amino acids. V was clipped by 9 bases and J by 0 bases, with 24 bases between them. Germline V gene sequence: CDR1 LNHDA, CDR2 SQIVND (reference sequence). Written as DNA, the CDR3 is TGTGCCAGCGAGCCGGGACTCCGAATGAAGAGCTCCTACAATGAGCAGTTCTTC. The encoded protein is CASEPGLRMKSSYNEQFF.

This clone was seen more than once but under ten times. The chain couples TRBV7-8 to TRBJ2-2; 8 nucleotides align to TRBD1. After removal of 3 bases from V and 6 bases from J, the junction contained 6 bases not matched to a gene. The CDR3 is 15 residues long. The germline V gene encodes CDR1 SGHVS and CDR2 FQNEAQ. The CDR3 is CASSLSQGAAGELFF. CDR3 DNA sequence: TGTGCCAGCAGCTTGAGTCAGGGGGCCGCCGGGGAGCTGTTTTTT.

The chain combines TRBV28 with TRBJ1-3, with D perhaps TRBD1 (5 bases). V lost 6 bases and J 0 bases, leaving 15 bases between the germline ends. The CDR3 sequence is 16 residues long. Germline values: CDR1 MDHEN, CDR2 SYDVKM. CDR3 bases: TGTGCCAGCAGGGAGGCAGGGAGTTACTCTGGAAACACCATATATTTT. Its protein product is CASREAGSYSGNTIYF. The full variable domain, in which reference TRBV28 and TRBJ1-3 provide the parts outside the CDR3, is DVKVTQSSRYLVKRTGEKVFLECVQDMDHENMFWYRQDPGLGLRLIYFSYDVKMKEKGDIPEGYSVSREKKERFSLILESASTNQTSMYLCASREAGSYSGNTIYFGEGSWLTVV.

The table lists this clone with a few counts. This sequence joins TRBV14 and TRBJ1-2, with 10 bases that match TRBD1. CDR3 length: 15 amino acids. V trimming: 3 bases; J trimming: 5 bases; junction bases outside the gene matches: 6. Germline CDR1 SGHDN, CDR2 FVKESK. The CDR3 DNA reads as TGTGCCAGCAGCCATCAGGACAGGGGGAGGTATGGCTACACCTTC. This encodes CASSHQDRGRYGYTF.

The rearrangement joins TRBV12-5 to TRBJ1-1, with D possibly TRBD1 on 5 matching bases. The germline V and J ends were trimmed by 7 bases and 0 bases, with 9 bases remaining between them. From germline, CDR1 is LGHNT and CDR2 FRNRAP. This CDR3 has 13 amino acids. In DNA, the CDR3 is TGTGCTAGTGCAGGGAGTATGAACACTGAAGCTTTCTTT. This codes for CASAGSMNTEAFF.

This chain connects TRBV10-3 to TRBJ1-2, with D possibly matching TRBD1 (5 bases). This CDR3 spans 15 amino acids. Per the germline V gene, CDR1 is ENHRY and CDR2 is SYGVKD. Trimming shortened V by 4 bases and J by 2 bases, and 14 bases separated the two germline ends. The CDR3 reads CAISVQKQENYGYTF. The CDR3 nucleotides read TGTGCCATCAGTGTCCAAAAACAGGAAAACTATGGCTACACCTTC.

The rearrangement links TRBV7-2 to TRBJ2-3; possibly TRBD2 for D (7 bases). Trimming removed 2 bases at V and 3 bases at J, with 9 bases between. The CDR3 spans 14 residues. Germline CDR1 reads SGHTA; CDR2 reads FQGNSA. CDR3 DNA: TGTGCCAGCAGCTTACGGGGGGCGACAGATACGCAGTATTTT. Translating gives CASSLRGATDTQYF. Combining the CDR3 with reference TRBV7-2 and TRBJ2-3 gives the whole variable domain GAGVSQSPSNKVTEKGKDVELRCDPISGHTALYWYRQSLGQGLEFLIYFQGNSAPDKSGLPSDRFSAERTGGSVSTLTIQRTQQEDSAVYLCASSLRGATDTQYFGPGTRLTVL.

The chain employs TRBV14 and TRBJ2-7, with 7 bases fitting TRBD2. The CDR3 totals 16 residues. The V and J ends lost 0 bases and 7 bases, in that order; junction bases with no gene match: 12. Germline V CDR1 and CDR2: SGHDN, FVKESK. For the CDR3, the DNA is TGTGCCAGCAGCCAAGATTTCTCGCGGGGAGCGGGGGAGCAGTACTTC. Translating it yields CASSQDFSRGAGEQYF.

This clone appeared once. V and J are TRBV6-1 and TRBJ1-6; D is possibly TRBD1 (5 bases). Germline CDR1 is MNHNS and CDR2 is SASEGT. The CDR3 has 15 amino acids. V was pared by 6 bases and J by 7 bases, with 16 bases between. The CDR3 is CASSTAGQTNSPLHF. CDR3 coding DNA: TGTGCCAGCAGCACAGCAGGGCAGACCAATTCACCCCTCCACTTT.

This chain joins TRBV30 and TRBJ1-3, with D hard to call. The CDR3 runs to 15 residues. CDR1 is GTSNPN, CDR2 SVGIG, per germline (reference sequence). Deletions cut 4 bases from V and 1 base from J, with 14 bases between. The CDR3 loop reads CAWTLGRVSGNTIYF. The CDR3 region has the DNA TGTGCCTGGACTCTAGGACGGGTTTCTGGAAACACCATATATTTT.